This TCR beta chain was found in a study of CD8 T cells in Susac syndrome (dated by TCRdb to between 2018 and 2021). Concerning the study at large: Among the Susac syndrome patients who were sequenced, clinically active disease was present in six and clinical remission was observed in roughly 8. Susac syndrome patients were therapy-naive, on corticosteroids (some also receiving IVIg), or on IVIg alone at blood withdrawal. Whether CD8+ T cell activation and differentiation in Susac syndrome was antigen driven was tested using repertoire sequencing. Clonality of the CD8+ T cell repertoire was compared between about a dozen healthy donors, approximately 14 Susac syndrome patients and under 19 multiple sclerosis patients. Study-level results and caveats: The number of individuals in the TCR sequencing and HLA analysis was acknowledged as relatively small. Around 16 and five Susac-specific public clones were found in the total CD8+ and CD8+ TEMRA repertoires, respectively. Clonal expansion was observed in Susac syndrome CD8+ repertoires, with the highest expansion in CD8+ TEMRA cells and greater expansion in clinically active than in remitting patients.

Peripheral blood CD8+ and CD4+ T cells from healthy donors, Susac syndrome patients and multiple sclerosis patients were profiled using high-throughput TCR beta sequencing. Recently defined diagnostic criteria for definite or probable disease were met by the Susac syndrome patients. Bulk CD8+ and CD4+ T cells were purified magnetically by negative isolation, whereas CD8+ TEMRA cells were enriched by FACS. Blood was drawn into EDTA tubes, processed within 24 hours, and PBMCs were isolated by density gradient centrifugation. PBMCs intended for TCR sequencing were frozen in liquid nitrogen and were later thawed in a 37 degrees C water bath. The sorted or isolated CD4+, CD8+ and CD8+ TEMRA cells reached a purity of at least 90%. RNA was extracted using the RNeasy kit, and about 0.5 to 1 ug of the RNA was reverse transcribed with random hexamers. TCR beta CDR3 regions were amplified with the immunoSEQ multiplex PCR assay covering 54 Vbeta and 13 Jbeta segments. PCR amplification bias was corrected using a synthetic template baseline for primer optimization and computational correction. In the authors' own workflow: Reads were assigned to V, D and J genes according to IMGT and analyzed in immunoSEQ Analyzer, with only productive sequences retained. To calculate clonality, Shannon entropy was normalized by log2 of the number of productive unique sequences and then subtracted from one. For each patient and control, public and private clones were evaluated among the 100 most prevalent clones. Clones were defined as Susac-specific if absent from the healthy and MS cohorts, from 1052 published viral clones and from other ImmuneACCESS disease sequences. TCRdb reprocessing: public reads trimmed at Q25 with fastp, clones called with MiXCR, in-frame beta chains kept. Each CDR3 protein appears once, grouped with its most common genes and DNA. The V and J calls come from TCRdb's annotation, not from the publication. The sample profile shows about 53,000 distinct CDR3 sequences; around 93% of them were found once. Of the sample, less than 0.8% falls within the top ten clones.

According to the germline V gene, CDR1 reads ENHRY and CDR2 reads SYGVKD. Germline trimming amounts to 0 bases on V and 3 bases on J, with 6 as the count of junction bases outside the gene matches. Including cysteine and phenylalanine, the CDR3 has 17 amino acids. CDR3 DNA is the only sequence kept; it has 51 bases, read in frame from the first base. About this clonotype: Its cognate antigen has yet to be identified. No much larger clone is present one base from it, and per-base qualities are unavailable.

The sequence links TRBV10-3 to TRBJ2-1, with 9 central nucleotides matching TRBD1. The sequencing input was CD8+ T cells from PBMCs. The TCR sequence derives from a human donor with Susac syndrome. The DNA sequence reads TGTGCCATCAGTGAGTCGATTGCGACAGGGGGCTACAATGAGCAGTTCTTC. Translated, it reads CAISESIATGGYNEQFF.